The 32 T cell receptor beta chains given below trace back to one sample, sequenced in a study of Ad26.COV2.S vaccination and SARS-CoV-2 variants. The treatment here: about 20 received Ad26.COV2.S at low or high dose, single or two shots; 5 received placebo; per-sample allocation not given. Specimen acquisition occurred on day 63 following the initial vaccine or placebo injection. Measured with immunoSEQ multiplex PCR; TCRdb has only the in-frame clones, and not every one. The top ten hold approximately 2% of the sample, which has some 290,000 clones, 86% seen once. The input for sequencing was peripheral blood, taken in a trial of Ad26.COV2.S vaccine versus placebo. Source of these receptors: a person between 18 and 65 years old who received the Ad26.COV2.S COVID-19 vaccine or a placebo.

The genes are TRBV11-2 and TRBJ1-1; D gene ambiguous. The CDR3 sequence is 14 residues long. The germline V gene encodes CDR1 SGHAT and CDR2 FQNNGV. Trimming left V 3 bases short and J 4 bases short, with 12 bases between. CDR3 sequence reads: CASSLMDYGTEAFF. CDR3 coding DNA: TGTGCCAGCAGCTTGATGGATTATGGCACTGAAGCTTTCTTT.

The chain joins TRBV3-1 (or the pseudogene TRBV3-2) to TRBJ1-1; 12 positions agree with TRBD1. The CDR3 runs 16 residues. The ends lost 6 bases at V and 10 bases at J; junction bases unmatched: 15. Germline V lookup: CDR1 LGHDT, CDR2 YNNKEL (reference sequence). The CDR3 here is CASSSSGTGGGRGAFF. CDR3 bases: TGTGCCAGCAGTTCCTCCGGGACAGGGGGCGGAAGAGGAGCTTTCTTT.

This sequence joins TRBV5-1 and TRBJ2-5; no reliable D call. This CDR3 is 14 amino acids long. CDR1 is SGHRS and CDR2 is YFSETQ in the germline V gene. V was trimmed by 3 bases and J by 2 bases, leaving 11 bases between them. The CDR3 sequence is CASSSPTFQETQYF. CDR3 bases: TGCGCCAGCAGCTCTCCTACCTTTCAAGAGACCCAGTACTTC.

The chain carries TRBV3-1 (or the pseudogene TRBV3-2) and TRBJ1-6, with 7 nucleotides matching TRBD1. There are 16 residues in the CDR3. Germline V gives CDR1 LGHDT, CDR2 YNNKEL (reference sequence). J lost 9 bases, V lost 0 bases, and 8 bases had no gene match. CDR3 sequence reads: CASSQDSGAGGSPLHF. The CDR3 coding sequence is TGTGCCAGCAGCCAAGATTCCGGAGCAGGGGGTTCACCCCTCCACTTT.

This sequence joins TRBV12-5 and TRBJ2-7; TRBD2 matches at 12 bases. The V segment lost 5 bases and the J segment 2 bases; nucleotides outside the gene matches: 4. The CDR3 contains 15 residues. CDR1 LGHNT and CDR2 FRNRAP come from the germline V gene. CDR3 sequence reads: CASGPRLAGAYEQYF. The CDR3 DNA sequence: TGTGCTAGTGGTCCCCGACTAGCGGGGGCCTACGAGCAGTACTTC.

The chain carries TRBV19 and TRBJ1-1, with unresolved D. CDR1 is LNHDA and CDR2 is SQIVND in the germline V gene (reference sequence). This CDR3 region has 16 residues. Trimming removed 4 bases from V and 3 bases from J, with 18 bases in between. The CDR3 loop is CASSNPRTPADTEAFF. Written as DNA, the CDR3 is TGTGCCAGTAGTAATCCTAGGACCCCGGCGGACACTGAAGCTTTCTTT.

The rearrangement joins TRBV9 to TRBJ2-3; D unclear. Trimming left V 1 base short and J 4 bases short, with 10 bases between. The V gene's germline CDR1 is SGDLS and CDR2 YYNGEE. The CDR3 has 14 residues. DNA for the CDR3: TGTGCCAGCAGCGTAACACGAGAGGCAGATACGCAGTATTTT. The encoded protein is CASSVTREADTQYF.

The chain has TRBV3-1 (or the pseudogene TRBV3-2) and TRBJ2-7; D is perhaps TRBD1 (6 bases). Per the germline V gene, CDR1 is LGHDT and CDR2 is YNNKEL (reference sequence). The CDR3 consists of 15 residues. V dropped 5 bases and J dropped 3 bases, with 17 bases sitting between them. In nucleotides, the CDR3 is TGTGCCAGCAGCTACGTAAGACAGGCCGGCTACGAGCAGTACTTC. This translates into CASSYVRQAGYEQYF.

In the case of this clone: A junction boundary mismatches the germline segment, possibly from a read error. V usage is TRBV5-4 and J usage is TRBJ1-1; D perhaps matches TRBD1 (6 bases). The CDR3 runs to 15 residues. The germline V gene encodes CDR1 SGHNT and CDR2 YYREEE (reference sequence). The CDR3: CASSLDDRSTVLSGF. DNA of the CDR3: TGTGCCAGCAGCTTGGACGACAGGTCTACAGTCCTTTCGGGTTTT.

The chain is built from TRBV5-6 and TRBJ1-5; 7 positions agree with TRBD1. Germline CDR1 is SGHDT and CDR2 is YYEEEE. V gave up 1 base and J gave up 4 bases; unmatched junction bases: 8. The CDR3 has 16 residues. The CDR3 nucleotides are TGTGCCAGCAGCTTGTTCGCCAGGGGGGCTAATCAGCCCCAGCATTTT. It yields the protein CASSLFARGANQPQHF.

This sequence joins TRBV19 and TRBJ1-6; perhaps TRBD1 as D (5 bases). V was shortened by 7 bases and J by 7 bases, with 14 bases between the two germline ends. The V gene's germline CDR1 is LNHDA and CDR2 SQIVND (reference sequence). The CDR3 extends over 14 amino acids. The CDR3 bases are TGTGCCAGTACCGTCAGGTGGGGGAATTCACCCCTCCACTTT. Translated, it gives CASTVRWGNSPLHF.

The chain carries TRBV5-1 and TRBJ1-1; no clear D. The CDR3 is 16 amino acids. Germline CDR1 SGHRS, CDR2 YFSETQ. The ends were cut back, 0 bases at V and 2 bases at J, with 14 bases in the middle. The CDR3 here is CASSLETAYFNTEAFF. CDR3 nucleotides: TGCGCCAGCAGCTTGGAAACAGCATATTTTAACACTGAAGCTTTCTTT.

The J gene is TRBJ2-5, the V gene TRBV2, with no clear D. Germline assignment: CDR1 SNHLY and CDR2 FYNNEI. This CDR3 is 15 amino acids long. V shed 1 base and J shed 1 base, with 10 bases lying between them. The CDR3 loop reads CASSEVGSPQETQYF. The CDR3 bases are TGTGCCAGCAGTGAAGTTGGTAGCCCCCAAGAGACCCAGTACTTC.

V gene TRBV7-2 combines with J gene TRBJ1-4, with D maybe TRBD1 (6 bases). The germline V gene encodes CDR1 SGHTA and CDR2 FQGNSA. V lost 0 bases, J lost 8 bases, and 13 bases lay in between. This CDR3 is built from 15 residues. The CDR3 protein is CASSLAGQGFEKLFF. For the CDR3, the DNA is TGTGCCAGCAGCTTAGCGGGGCAGGGGTTCGAAAAACTGTTTTTT.

This chain links TRBV6-2 or TRBV6-3 with TRBJ1-2; D is uncertain. Trimming left V 5 bases short and J 2 bases short, with 9 bases between. Germline V gene data show CDR1 as MNHEY and CDR2 as SVGEGT. The CDR3 extends over 13 amino acids. This chain's CDR3 is CASSQTTNYGYTF. The DNA for the CDR3 is TGTGCCAGCAGTCAGACAACAAACTATGGCTACACCTTC.

This chain links TRBV28 with TRBJ1-1; D might be TRBD1 (6 bases). This CDR3 has 15 amino acids. Germline lookup yields CDR1 MDHEN and CDR2 SYDVKM. Trimming removed 8 bases at V and 0 bases at J, with 16 bases between. The CDR3 nucleotides read TGTGCCAGCCGTGGATCAGGGGCGTTGAACACTGAAGCTTTCTTT. Residues: CASRGSGALNTEAFF.

This clone has more than one count but fewer than ten. Here the CDR3 reads CASSPQRGARDTQYF. CDR3 sequence (DNA): TGTGCCAGCAGCCCTCAGCGGGGGGCTAGAGATACGCAGTATTTT. V is TRBV7-2 and J is TRBJ2-3, with 9 bases aligning to TRBD2. V shed 5 bases and J 5 bases; nucleotides not matched to a gene: 8. The CDR3 runs 15 residues. Germline V gene sequence: CDR1 SGHTA, CDR2 FQGNSA. Supplemented by reference TRBV7-2 and TRBJ2-3, the full variable domain reads GAGVSQSPSNKVTEKGKDVELRCDPISGHTALYWYRQSLGQGLEFLIYFQGNSAPDKSGLPSDRFSAERTGGSVSTLTIQRTQQEDSAVYLCASSPQRGARDTQYFGPGTRLTVL.

This chain connects TRBV5-6 to TRBJ1-2; D might be TRBD1 (5 bases). Per the germline V gene, CDR1 is SGHDT and CDR2 is YYEEEE. Trimming shortened V by 1 base and J by 7 bases, and 11 bases separated the two germline ends. This CDR3 is 13 amino acids long. The CDR3 is CASSLWGESGYTF. DNA for the CDR3: TGTGCCAGCAGCTTGTGGGGGGAGAGTGGCTACACCTTC.

CDR3 sequence reads: CASSLAPSPVNTEAFF. The CDR3 DNA reads TGCGCCAGCAGCTTGGCCCCCTCCCCCGTAAACACTGAAGCTTTCTTT. This chain connects TRBV5-1 to TRBJ1-1, with D uncertain. Deletions cut 0 bases from V and 2 bases from J, with 14 bases between. This CDR3 comprises 16 residues. In germline, CDR1 is SGHRS, CDR2 YFSETQ.

This chain links TRBV18 with TRBJ1-1; the D gene is possibly TRBD1 (6 bases). The CDR3 sequence is 14 residues long. The ends were cut back, 4 bases at V and 3 bases at J, with 12 bases in the middle. CDR1 and CDR2 from the germline V gene are KGHSH and LQKENI. For the CDR3, the DNA is TGTGCCAGCTCACGGACAGTGGGGGACACTGAAGCTTTCTTT. It encodes CASSRTVGDTEAFF.

This chain links TRBV11-2 with TRBJ1-1; D is uncertain. Germline CDR1 and CDR2: SGHAT and FQNNGV. CDR3 length: 12 amino acids. V lost 5 bases, J lost 1 base, and 5 bases lay in between. CDR3 bases: TGTGCCAGCAGCACCCGGAACACTGAAGCTTTCTTT. Its translation: CASSTRNTEAFF.

The gene calls are TRBV5-1 and TRBJ2-5; 8 positions agree with TRBD2. CDR1 and CDR2 from the germline V gene are SGHRS and YFSETQ. The trim removed 2 bases at V and 0 bases at J, leaving 9 bases unmatched. The CDR3 covers 17 residues. CDR3 bases: TGCGCCAGCAGCTTTGTTGAGGCGGGGGGTCACCAAGAGACCCAGTACTTC. It yields the protein CASSFVEAGGHQETQYF.

The rearrangement links TRBV6-1 to TRBJ1-1, with 7 bases matching TRBD1. The ends lost 1 base at V and 0 bases at J; junction bases unmatched: 2. Looked up from germline, CDR1 is MNHNS and CDR2 is SASEGT. The CDR3 spans 15 residues. The CDR3 region is CASSEETGLNTEAFF. The CDR3, as DNA: TGTGCCAGCAGTGAAGAGACAGGGCTGAACACTGAAGCTTTCTTT.

V gene TRBV14 combines with J gene TRBJ2-5; D gene unclear. Germline values: CDR1 SGHDN, CDR2 FVKESK. With 1 base removed from V and 5 bases from J, the gap between germline ends came to 8 bases. The CDR3 is made up of 13 amino acids. CDR3 in DNA: TGTGCCAGCAGCCAAGTAGTGTATGAGACCCAGTACTTC. Translation gives CASSQVVYETQYF.

The J gene is TRBJ1-4, the V gene TRBV14; D is ambiguous. The V end lost 1 base, the J end lost 4 bases, and 7 bases lay between the germline ends. There are 14 residues in the CDR3. Germline CDR1 and CDR2: SGHDN and FVKESK. CDR3 bases: TGTGCCAGCAGCCAAGTCCGGGTTAATGAAAAACTGTTTTTT. The encoded protein is CASSQVRVNEKLFF.

This clone was detected once. The gene calls are TRBV5-4 and TRBJ2-4; no clear D. Germline-derived CDR1 and CDR2 are SGHNT and YYREEE (reference sequence). The CDR3 runs 14 residues. V was shortened by 3 bases and J by 2 bases, with 9 bases between the two germline ends. The CDR3 DNA follows: TGTGCCAGCAGCTCCCCTGTGACCAAAAACATTCAGTACTTC. This codes for CASSSPVTKNIQYF.

This clone appeared a single time. The chain couples TRBV6-4 to TRBJ1-2, with a possible D match to TRBD1 (5 bases). The V end lost 6 bases, the J end lost 4 bases, and 12 bases lay between the germline ends. Germline V gives CDR1 MRHNA, CDR2 SNTAGT. The CDR3 is made up of 13 amino acids. The CDR3 region is CASSPGTGYGYTF. CDR3 coding DNA: TGTGCCAGCAGCCCAGGGACGGGCTATGGCTACACCTTC.

This clone has just a few counts. V gene TRBV6-5 combines with J gene TRBJ2-2; D is undetermined. CDR1 is MNHEY and CDR2 is SVGAGI in the germline V gene. The CDR3 sequence is 15 residues long. The germline V and J ends were trimmed by 2 bases and 1 base, with 8 bases remaining between them. The DNA for the CDR3 is TGTGCCAGCAGTTACAGGGCAGAGAACACCGGGGAGCTGTTTTTT. It encodes CASSYRAENTGELFF.

The chain carries TRBV2 and TRBJ2-3; D is perhaps TRBD2 (6 bases). Trimming took 4 bases from V and 5 from J, leaving 13 bases between them. Germline V lookup: CDR1 SNHLY, CDR2 FYNNEI. The length of the CDR3 is 14 residues. The DNA of the CDR3 is TGTGCCAGCAGTGCGGGACGGGGAGGAGATACGCAGTATTTT. As protein: CASSAGRGGDTQYF.

The chain is built from TRBV18 and TRBJ1-5, with 7 nucleotides matching TRBD1. The CDR3 runs to 18 residues. Germline V gene sequence: CDR1 KGHSH, CDR2 LQKENI. J was trimmed by 4 bases and V by 7 bases; bases with no gene match: 19. This CDR3 reads CASFLRDSWIGGNQPQHF. CDR3 nucleotide sequence: TGTGCCAGCTTCCTTAGGGACAGCTGGATAGGCGGGAATCAGCCCCAGCATTTT.

The chain is built from TRBV10-1 and TRBJ2-5; D unresolved. Trimming removed 0 bases from V and 6 bases from J, with 17 bases in between. The CDR3 covers 16 residues. Looked up from germline, CDR1 is WNHNN and CDR2 is SYGVQD (reference sequence). CDR3 bases: TGCGCCAGCAGTGAGTCTAACTGTTTGCTAAGGAAGACCCAGTACTTC. This gives the protein CASSESNCLLRKTQYF.

Only one count was recorded for this clone. A junction boundary mismatches the germline segment, possibly from a read error. V usage is TRBV11-2 and J usage is TRBJ1-4; D is ambiguous. This CDR3 comprises 12 residues. Germline V CDR1 and CDR2: SGHAT, FQNNGV. The DNA for the CDR3 is TGTGCCAGCAGCTTAGGGGGTCCGGGTCTGAATTTT. Its protein is CASSLGGPGLNF.